This T cell receptor (beta chain) was sequenced for a study of T cells after yellow fever vaccination. TCRdb re-called the 5' RACE reads with MiXCR, one entry per CDR3 protein. The profile covers hundreds of thousands of distinct CDR3 sequences, with 10% to 15% appearing a single time and 15% taken by the ten largest. The CDR3 runs to 17 residues. Germline V lookup: CDR1 MNHEY, CDR2 SVGAGI. V lost 2 bases and J lost 2, with 19 bases in between. Study conclusions and caveats: One caveat is that FACS-sorted repertoires could contain abundant clonotypes contaminating from the bulk population.

Comment on this clonotype: Its specificity is unknown.

The clonotype comes from a man younger than 45 who received the YFV17D yellow fever vaccine. V is TRBV6-5 and J is TRBJ2-7; D possibly corresponds to TRBD1 (6 bases). The specimen was PBMCs, collected on the day of the yellow fever booster vaccination. CDR3 bases: TGTGCCAGCAGTTACGCCACTGAGACCAGGGGAACCTACGAGCAGTACTTC. Translated, it gives CASSYATETRGTYEQYF.